This passage covers 11 T cell receptor beta chains from one sample sequenced in a study of cytomegalovirus exposure and HLA in healthy donors. Researchers ran the PCR with 60 Vbeta and 13 Jbeta primers. Generated by immunoSEQ multiplex PCR, the TCRdb table keeps only in-frame clones and is missing some. The repertoire holds 170,000 or so clones, with 78% as singletons. Material for sequencing was PBMCs. The receptors here all came from a woman between 45 and 65 years old in good health and CMV-seropositive.

This chain connects TRBV30 to TRBJ1-3; 7 bases are a match to TRBD1. The CDR3 sequence is 17 residues long. The germline gives CDR1 GTSNPN, CDR2 SVGIG (reference sequence). The ends lost 3 bases at V and 0 bases at J; junction bases unmatched: 11. CDR3 coding DNA: TGTGCCTGGAGGGGGGTTAAGGGACAGCTCTCTGGAAACACCATATATTTT. Protein sequence: CAWRGVKGQLSGNTIYF.

This clone was seen a handful of times. V gene TRBV9 combines with J gene TRBJ2-3; possible D gene TRBD2, 7 bases. The CDR3 spans 14 residues. Trimming removed 4 bases at V and 4 bases at J, with 13 bases between. Per germline, CDR1 SGDLS and CDR2 YYNGEE. CDR3 sequence: CASSRGLAADTQYF. The CDR3 DNA reads TGTGCCAGCAGCCGGGGGCTAGCGGCAGATACGCAGTATTTT.

This sequence joins TRBV19 and TRBJ2-3; 10 nucleotides line up with TRBD2. J gave up 2 bases and V 6 bases, and 5 bases lay outside the gene matches. Germline V gene data show CDR1 as LNHDA and CDR2 as SQIVND (reference sequence). The CDR3 loop spans 15 amino acids. The CDR3 nucleotides read TGTGCCAGTAGCCCGACTAGCGGGCTCACAGATACGCAGTATTTT. This gives the protein CASSPTSGLTDTQYF.

The rearrangement uses TRBV5-4 and TRBJ2-7, with D tentatively TRBD2 (6 bases). Germline V CDR1 and CDR2: SGHNT, YYREEE (reference sequence). This CDR3 region has 15 residues. V was clipped by 1 base and J by 2 bases, with 13 bases between them. The CDR3 DNA sequence: TGTGCCAGCAGCTTGTATGGGGGGTCCGCCTACGAGCAGTACTTC. Its protein product is CASSLYGGSAYEQYF. Looking up the rest from reference TRBV5-4 and TRBJ2-7 gives the full variable domain: ETGVTQSPTHLIKTRGQQVTLRCSSQSGHNTVSWYQQALGQGPQFIFQYYREEENGRGNFPPRFSGLQFPNYSSELNVNALELDDSALYLCASSLYGGSAYEQYFGPGTRLTVT.

J is TRBJ2-7 and V is TRBV11-3, with D possibly TRBD1 on 6 matching bases. V gave up 6 bases and J gave up 7 bases, with 16 bases separating them. Germline CDR1 reads SGHNT; CDR2 reads YENEEA. The CDR3 spans 13 residues. CDR3 in amino acids: CASRLTGFGEQYF. The CDR3 DNA reads as TGTGCCAGCAGACTCACAGGGTTCGGAGAGCAGTACTTC.

The rearrangement uses TRBV11-2 and TRBJ1-1, with 7 nucleotides matching TRBD1. Germline V gene lookup returns CDR1 SGHAT and CDR2 FQNNGV. This CDR3 is 16 amino acids long. V shed 1 base, J shed 3 bases, and the junction held 8 bases outside the gene matches. The DNA of the CDR3 is TGTGCCAGCAGCTTAGGGCCGGGACAGTCCTACACTGAAGCTTTCTTT. Translating it yields CASSLGPGQSYTEAFF.

The chain is built from TRBV11-3 and TRBJ1-2, with D unresolved. This CDR3 is 14 amino acids long. Trimming shortened V by 1 base and J by 5 bases, and 11 bases separated the two germline ends. Germline V CDR1 and CDR2: SGHNT, YENEEA. The CDR3 DNA reads TGTGCCAGCAGCTTAGTAGAGCTCGGTTATGGCTACACCTTC. Protein sequence: CASSLVELGYGYTF.

V usage is TRBV5-1 and J usage is TRBJ2-5, with TRBD2 identical over 16 bases. V lost 4 bases to trimming and J lost 4 bases; unmatched junction nucleotides: 7. The length of the CDR3 is 17 residues. CDR1 SGHRS and CDR2 YFSETQ come from the germline V gene. CDR3 residues: CASSPGLAGGPGETQYF. The CDR3, as DNA: TGCGCCAGCAGCCCGGGACTAGCGGGAGGGCCCGGAGAGACCCAGTACTTC. Full variable domain (remainder filled in from reference TRBV5-1 and TRBJ2-5): KAGVTQTPRYLIKTRGQQVTLSCSPISGHRSVSWYQQTPGQGLQFLFEYFSETQRNKGNFPGRFSGRQFSNSRSEMNVSTLELGDSALYLCASSPGLAGGPGETQYFGPGTRLLVL.

This clone was detected only a few times. CDR3 loop: CAWGRGRYYGYTF. In nucleotides, the CDR3 is TGTGCCTGGGGGAGAGGACGGTACTATGGCTACACCTTC. The V gene is TRBV30, the J gene TRBJ1-2; D ambiguous. Trimming stripped 5 bases from V and 3 bases from J, with 13 bases between. In germline, CDR1 is GTSNPN, CDR2 SVGIG (reference sequence). This CDR3 spans 13 amino acids.

CDR3: CASSFGIRSYEQFF. In DNA form, the CDR3 reads TGCGCCAGCAGCTTCGGGATACGGAGTTATGAGCAGTTCTTC. The chain has TRBV4-3 and TRBJ2-1; a weak D match, TRBD2 (5 bases). Trimming stripped 5 bases from V and 8 bases from J, with 16 bases between. The CDR3 has 14 amino acids. The germline CDR1 and CDR2 sequences are LGHNA and YSLEER.

This clone was seen only a few times. The gene calls are TRBV4-3 and TRBJ1-2; D call uncertain. CDR1 is LGHNA, CDR2 YSLEER, per germline. There are 15 residues in the CDR3. Trimming took off 0 bases at V and 8 bases at J, with 16 bases between the two ends. CDR3 DNA sequence: TGCGCCAGCAGCCAAGATAGCGCCAGCCCGGGGGGCTACACCTTC. This translates into CASSQDSASPGGYTF.